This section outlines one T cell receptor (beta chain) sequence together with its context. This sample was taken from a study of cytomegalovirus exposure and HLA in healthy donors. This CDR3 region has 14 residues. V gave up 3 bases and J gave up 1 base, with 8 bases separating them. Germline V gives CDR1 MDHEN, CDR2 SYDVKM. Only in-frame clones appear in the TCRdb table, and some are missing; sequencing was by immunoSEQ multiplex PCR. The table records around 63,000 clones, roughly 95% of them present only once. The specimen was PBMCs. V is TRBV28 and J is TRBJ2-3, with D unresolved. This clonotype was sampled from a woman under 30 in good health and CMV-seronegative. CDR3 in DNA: TGTGCCAGCAGTTTCGCGGCGGGCACAGATACGCAGTATTTT. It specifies CASSFAAGTDTQYF.